The 22 T cell receptor beta chains below all came from one sample that was sequenced in a study of T-cell memory formation after mild COVID-19. TCRdb reprocessed the 5' RACE reads via MiXCR and lists one record per CDR3 protein. The sample lists under 250,000 distinct CDR3 sequences; 15% to 17% were seen once. Sequenced input: PBMCs or a T cell subset sorted from them (not recorded which). Source of these receptors: an adult woman who had mild COVID-19 (a few samples of this study predate the infection). Cell type and time point are not known.

This clonotype was found a few times. The chain recombines TRBV29-1 with TRBJ1-6; 7 positions agree with TRBD1. Germline assignment: CDR1 SQVTM and CDR2 ANQGSEA. The CDR3 has 13 residues. V trimming: 6 bases; J trimming: 11 bases; junction bases outside the gene matches: 10. The DNA of the CDR3 is TGCAGCGTCCAGAGGGGGCGAGGAGCACCCCTCCACTTT. This codes for CSVQRGRGAPLHF.

The CDR3 region has the DNA TGTGCCAGCAGTGAACGCCAGACAGGGACCGTGGGCTATGGCTACACCTTC. It yields the protein CASSERQTGTVGYGYTF. The chain uses TRBV6-1 and TRBJ1-2; TRBD1 agrees at 7 bases. Germline CDR1 is MNHNS and CDR2 is SASEGT. V lost 2 bases, J lost 4 bases, and 13 bases stayed unmatched. The CDR3 has 17 amino acids.

This clonotype was picked up a small number of times. V usage is TRBV15 and J usage is TRBJ2-3; unclear D gene. CDR1 and CDR2 (germline): LNHNV, YYDKDF (reference sequence). V was shortened by 3 bases and J by 7 bases, with 14 bases between the two germline ends. This CDR3 has 14 residues. CDR3 DNA sequence: TGTGCCACCAGCAGCCCCGAGTTCTTAAATACGCAGTATTTT. This codes for CATSSPEFLNTQYF. Using reference TRBV15 and TRBJ2-3 for the parts outside the CDR3, the full variable domain is DAMVIQNPRYQVTQFGKPVTLSCSQTLNHNVMYWYQQKSSQAPKLLFHYYDKDFNNEADTPDNFQSRRPNTSFCFLDIRSPGLGDTAMYLCATSSPEFLNTQYFGPGTRLTVL.

This clonotype was detected a few times. This chain connects TRBV12-3 or TRBV12-4 to TRBJ1-5; no clear D. V lost 2 bases to trimming and J lost 3 bases, with 5 bases between them. The length of the CDR3 is 13 residues. CDR3 bases: TGTGCCAGCAGTTTATTAATCAATCAGCCCCAGCATTTT. Translation gives CASSLLINQPQHF.

The gene calls are TRBV18 and TRBJ2-7; 9 bases agree with TRBD1. J gave up 5 bases and V 8 bases, and 13 bases lay outside the gene matches. The CDR3 runs to 15 residues. The germline V gene encodes CDR1 KGHSH and CDR2 LQKENI. The DNA of the CDR3 is TGTGCCAGCCGCCCGGGGACAGGGTCGCTGGACGAGCAGTACTTC. This encodes CASRPGTGSLDEQYF.

This clonotype was picked up many times. V and J are TRBV4-3 and TRBJ2-3, with D hard to call. Trimming left V 0 bases short and J 6 bases short, with 7 bases between. Germline V gene sequence: CDR1 LGHNA, CDR2 YSLEER. The CDR3 spans 13 residues. The CDR3 DNA reads TGCGCCAGCAGCCAAGATTTAGGGGATACGCAGTATTTT. Translating gives CASSQDLGDTQYF.

The rearrangement joins TRBV29-1 to TRBJ1-2, with a tentative D call TRBD1 (6 bases). The germline CDR1 and CDR2 sequences are SQVTM and ANQGSEA. The V end was cut by 4 bases, the J end by 0 bases, with 12 bases between. The CDR3 length is 14 residues. In DNA form, the CDR3 reads TGCAGCGTTGTTAGACAGGACTCTAACTATGGCTACACCTTC. This gives the protein CSVVRQDSNYGYTF.

Here the CDR3 DNA reads TGTGCCAGCAGCCAGCGGGAGCGGGACACTGAAGCTTTCTTT. Encoded protein: CASSQRERDTEAFF. The rearrangement joins TRBV4-2 to TRBJ1-1; D is ambiguous. Trimming took 3 bases from V and 3 from J, leaving 11 bases between them. Germline V gives CDR1 LGHNA, CDR2 YNFKEQ. The CDR3 has 14 residues.

The chain is built from TRBV3-1 and TRBJ2-7; TRBD1 is a possible D gene (6 bases). This CDR3 has 13 amino acids. Trimming took 2 bases from V and 3 from J, leaving 8 bases between them. Germline CDR1 is LGHDT and CDR2 is YNNKEL (reference sequence). The CDR3 protein is CASSQLDSYEQYF. As DNA, the CDR3 is TGTGCCAGCAGCCAACTGGACAGCTACGAGCAGTACTTC.

The chain couples TRBV7-3 to TRBJ2-3, with TRBD2 identical over 8 bases. This CDR3 has 16 residues. V lost 2 bases to trimming and J lost 1 base; unmatched junction nucleotides: 5. Germline CDR1 SGHTA, CDR2 FQGTGA. CDR3 in DNA: TGTGCCAGCAGCTTAGGCAATAGCGGGGGCACAGATACGCAGTATTTT. Encoded protein: CASSLGNSGGTDTQYF.

This clonotype has more than one count but fewer than ten. The rearrangement uses TRBV7-7 and TRBJ2-3, with a tentative D call TRBD2 (5 bases). The V and J ends lost 5 bases and 2 bases respectively, with 8 bases between them. This CDR3 spans 13 amino acids. Looked up from germline, CDR1 is SSHAT and CDR2 is FNYEAQ (reference sequence). The CDR3 bases are TGTGCCAGCAGCCCCGACTACACAGATACGCAGTATTTT. Translation gives CASSPDYTDTQYF.

This clonotype has ten or more counts. V is TRBV7-9 and J is TRBJ2-5; TRBD2 might be the D (6 bases). V was pared by 6 bases and J by 0 bases, with 11 bases between. Germline V gene sequence: CDR1 SEHNR, CDR2 FQNEAQ (reference sequence). The CDR3 is 14 amino acids. The CDR3 is CASRAGSNQETQYF. The CDR3, as DNA: TGTGCCAGCAGAGCCGGGAGCAACCAAGAGACCCAGTACTTC.

V is TRBV29-1 and J is TRBJ2-7; D might be TRBD1 or TRBD2, each matching 5 bases. The CDR3 runs to 10 residues. Trimming took off 6 bases at V and 4 bases at J, with 7 bases between the two ends. From germline, CDR1 is SQVTM and CDR2 ANQGSEA. The CDR3 coding sequence is TGCAGCGTAGGGACGTACGAGCAGTACTTC. It codes for CSVGTYEQYF.

The chain couples TRBV20-1 to TRBJ2-5; 13 bases fit TRBD2. CDR1 is DFQATT and CDR2 is SNEGSKA in the germline V gene (reference sequence). Losses at the gene ends were 2 bases for V and 8 bases for J; bases not matched to a gene: 11. This CDR3 has 16 residues. CDR3 DNA sequence: TGCAGTGCTAGACCCGGGACTAGCGGGGTTGGGGGTACCCAGTACTTC. Translated, it gives CSARPGTSGVGGTQYF.

The chain links TRBV5-5 to TRBJ2-7; 9 bases map to TRBD2. The V segment lost 4 bases and the J segment 3 bases; nucleotides outside the gene matches: 8. CDR3 length: 15 residues. Germline V gene data show CDR1 as SGHKS and CDR2 as YYEKEE (reference sequence). The CDR3 DNA follows: TGTGCCAGCAGCCCCGGCGGGGGGGGCCTCTACGAGCAGTACTTC. Its protein product is CASSPGGGGLYEQYF.

The chain links TRBV20-1 to TRBJ2-7; TRBD2 might be the D (6 bases). The CDR3 length is 14 residues. V was cut by 0 bases and J by 3 bases, with 12 bases left in between. Germline V gene sequence: CDR1 DFQATT, CDR2 SNEGSKA (reference sequence). The CDR3 loop reads CSARDLADYYEQYF. Written as DNA, the CDR3 is TGCAGTGCTAGAGATTTAGCGGACTACTACGAGCAGTACTTC.

The chain has TRBV3-1 and TRBJ2-7; D uncertain. Germline CDR1 LGHDT, CDR2 YNNKEL (reference sequence). The CDR3 runs to 13 residues. With 4 bases removed from V and 5 bases from J, the gap between germline ends came to 12 bases. DNA of the CDR3: TGTGCCAGCAGCCTAAGCCGGGTCCACGAGCAGTACTTC. It codes for CASSLSRVHEQYF.

This clonotype turned up a few times. The rearrangement joins TRBV7-3 to TRBJ1-5; D is undetermined. CDR1 and CDR2 (germline): SGHTA, FQGTGA. Trimming shortened V by 5 bases and J by 7 bases, and 9 bases separated the two germline ends. The CDR3 spans 12 residues. The CDR3 DNA sequence: TGTGCCAGCAGCATTATCGACCAGCCCCAGCATTTT. It translates to CASSIIDQPQHF.

V gene TRBV19 combines with J gene TRBJ2-2; 11 bases are a match to TRBD1. The ends lost 7 bases at V and 0 bases at J; junction bases unmatched: 10. The CDR3 has 18 residues. In germline, CDR1 is LNHDA, CDR2 SQIVND (reference sequence). CDR3 loop: CASTGDRGKITNTGELFF. The DNA for the CDR3 is TGTGCCAGTACCGGGGACAGGGGGAAGATTACGAACACCGGGGAGCTGTTTTTT.

A few counts support this clonotype. The chain combines TRBV3-1 with TRBJ2-3, with 15 nucleotides matching TRBD2. The V and J ends lost 3 bases and 1 base, in that order; junction bases with no gene match: 17. CDR3 size: 22 residues. Looked up from germline, CDR1 is LGHDT and CDR2 is YNNKEL (reference sequence). CDR3 region: CASSQDYVPGLAGGLGTDTQYF. The CDR3 DNA is TGTGCCAGCAGCCAGGATTACGTACCTGGACTAGCGGGGGGGCTCGGCACAGATACGCAGTATTTT.

The rearrangement links TRBV27 to TRBJ2-7, with 12 nucleotides matching TRBD2. This CDR3 is built from 14 residues. The junction had 5 bases not matched to a gene; V was cut back by 7 bases and J by 4 bases. Germline V gene sequence: CDR1 MNHEY, CDR2 SMNVEV (reference sequence). The chain's CDR3 is CASTGLAGSYEQYF. DNA of the CDR3: TGTGCCAGCACCGGACTAGCGGGATCTTACGAGCAGTACTTC.

There are a few counts of this clonotype. CDR3 bases: TGCAGTGCCGCACCTCCCGGTGACAGGGGAGAGACCCAGTACTTC. Its protein is CSAAPPGDRGETQYF. The V call is TRBV20-1, the J call TRBJ2-5, with 8 bases aligning to TRBD1. Germline trimming cut 6 bases from V and 4 bases from J; bases unmatched to any gene: 13. The CDR3 has 15 residues. Germline CDR1 reads DFQATT; CDR2 reads SNEGSKA (reference sequence).